Following are 4 T cell receptor beta chains from one sample sequenced in a study of cytomegalovirus exposure and HLA in healthy donors. PCR was performed using 60 Vbeta and 13 Jbeta primers. Assay: immunoSEQ multiplex PCR; the TCRdb copy retains only in-frame clones and omits some. This table holds roughly 150,000 clones, around 84% found once. Material for sequencing was PBMCs. Source of these receptors: a boy between 2 and 10 years old in good health and CMV-seronegative.

This clone was detected only a few times. This chain links TRBV4-3 with TRBJ2-1, with TRBD2 as a possible D gene (5 bases). V lost 0 bases, J lost 8 bases, and 14 bases lay in between. The CDR3 spans 15 residues. CDR1 is LGHNA, CDR2 YSLEER, per germline. CDR3 nucleotide sequence: TGCGCCAGCAGCCAAGATTTTACCGTCGGGGATGAGCAGTTCTTC. Residues: CASSQDFTVGDEQFF.

V is TRBV10-3 and J is TRBJ1-1, with 9 nucleotides matching TRBD1. This CDR3 has 11 amino acids. Germline values: CDR1 ENHRY, CDR2 SYGVKD. Trimming took 8 bases from V and 11 from J; bases not matched to a gene: 6. DNA of the CDR3: TGTGCCATCGAACAGGGGGCATGGGCTTTCTTT. Translating gives CAIEQGAWAFF.

V gene TRBV4-2 combines with J gene TRBJ2-7; the match to TRBD2 covers 11 bases. Germline values: CDR1 LGHNA, CDR2 YNFKEQ. The CDR3 covers 22 residues. Unmatched junction bases numbered 24, after V lost 1 base and J lost 4 bases. CDR3 sequence (DNA): TGTGCCAGCAGCCAAGCGTCCTCGGGGGGTAGCGGGAGGGCTTTTTCTAGGTACGAGCAGTACTTC. Translated, it gives CASSQASSGGSGRAFSRYEQYF.

The V call is TRBV10-3, the J call TRBJ1-5; 7 positions agree with TRBD1. With 1 base clipped from V and 9 bases from J, the junction kept 9 bases outside the gene matches. The germline V gene has CDR1 ENHRY and CDR2 SYGVKD. The CDR3 runs 15 residues. CDR3 residues: CAISELGQDRSPQHF. In DNA, the CDR3 is TGTGCCATCAGTGAGTTAGGACAGGACCGGTCGCCCCAGCATTTT.